This T cell receptor beta chain was found in a study of long-term antiretroviral therapy in people with HIV (dated by TCRdb to 2022 to 2024). With regard to the full study: The earliest samples were collected roughly a decade before the 2015 WHO recommendation for immediate ART, at a time when ART was usually postponed until CD4 counts fell. Whether ART initiation and durable HIV suppression were associated with changes in peripheral blood TRB repertoire composition and diversity was tested in a retrospective serial study. From some 27 adults with confirmed HIV infection, the cohort provided approximately 190 cryopreserved PBMC samples, gathered serially across a mean of about six years (range 1-12). Of the roughly 30 participants with HIV, about twelve were female. No cross-contamination during QIAcube processing was shown when test extractions of a monoclonal T-cell line were performed alongside 30 to 40 polyclonal samples. General conclusions and limits of the study: Inferences about post-ART repertoire changes were limited because no data were available on ART adherence, viral resistance or therapy changes. Expanded TRB clones identified before ART initiation dominated the repertoire at all time points, although this dominance fluctuated and declined in many PLHIV after ART. Owing to limited PBMC availability, only the TCR beta chain was sequenced, without alpha chain pairing. Samples dated from the mid-2000s to the late 2010s, and the ART regimens used may be less effective than current ones. HIV repertoires had narrower CDR3 length ranges than controls, and the network structure suggested an antigen-experienced repertoire that shifted only slightly toward naive after ART. Starting ART was linked to a significant rise in TRB diversity, yet even with long-term ART the diversity remained significantly lower than in transplant donor controls. Because pre-ART samples had limited cell numbers, unsorted PBMC were profiled rather than sorted CD4+ and CD8+ T cells.

The immunoSEQ hsTCRB v3.0 assay was used at survey level resolution for TRB variable region sequencing. A depth of roughly 40,000-55,000 T-cell genomes per sample was targeted for TRB sequencing. An Illumina MiSeq with a v3 150-cycle kit was used to sequence the pooled TRB libraries. The study's own analysis went as follows. Analysis of repertoires was carried out in R inside a reproducible Nextflow workflow spanning QC, data transformation and analysis. LymphoSeq2, an R package for exploring AIRR-Seq data, was used to implement custom analyses. Several samples that yielded fewer than 5000 total TRB sequences were excluded, so that 150 to 200 HIV repertoires were analyzed. Of the 188 retained HIV repertoires, approximately 57 were collected before and more than 120 after ART initiation. Each repertoire was downsampled to 5000 TRB nucleotide sequences, and summary statistics were averaged across 100 downsampling iterations. TRB sequences were retained for analysis only if CDR3 regions of at least seven amino acids were present. Two measures captured diversity: a Shannon entropy-derived clonality score and the Gini coefficient. Repertoire networks linked the top 5000 CDR3 amino acid sequences whenever two sequences differed by an edit distance of one. For TRB CDR3 amino acid sequences, GLIPH2 was used to predict antigen specificity groups and MHC restriction. Known CMV, EBV, HIV or tissue antigen associations were flagged by matching CDR3 amino acid sequences against VDJdb and McPAS-TCR. Pre-ART, post-ART and control groups were compared with Wilcoxon signed-rank tests and Holm-Bonferroni correction. TCRdb retrieved this table from immuneACCESS and kept in-frame rearrangements only. Not all clones are present; in checked studies, unresolved V genes account for under half, and no reason is known for the remainder. V and J calls and clone size are given by that table; D and trimming were obtained from the DNA. The sample table lists 19,000 or so clones, less than 85% of them with a count of one. Of the sample, approximately 11% is held by the ten largest clones.

The germline V gene sets CDR1 to ENHRY and CDR2 to SYGVKD. The CDR3 sequence holds 14 residues, the cysteine and phenylalanine included. Here the CDR3 DNA is all that survives: 42 bases in frame from base 1. V and J are truncated by 0 bases and 3 bases respectively, leaving an intervening sequence of 9 bases. Worth noting for this clone: Its specific antigen is unknown. Base qualities are missing; no much larger clone stands one base away.

Participants were included only if at least one PBMC sample before ART initiation and at least two post-ART samples were available. Treatment was received in the United States of America by all participants with HIV. Before DNA extraction, cryopreserved samples of roughly 0.9-11 million PBMC were thawed and then washed. At the time of the earliest PBMC sample for each participant with HIV, ages ranged from about 23 to 60 years. PBMC samples were contributed by each participant from 1-4 timepoints before ART initiation and 2-8 timepoints after ART initiation, with a median of 7 samples. For every participant, serial HIV viral load, CD4+ T-cell count, ART history and demographic data were obtained. Genomic DNA was extracted from unsorted PBMC with a Qiagen kit on a QIAcube, with processing performed in batches of 12 samples.

This receptor was obtained from a woman between 40 and 50 years old with HIV. The sequenced sample was unsorted PBMCs, obtained 0.2 years after starting antiretroviral therapy. Recombination connected TRBV10-3 to TRBJ2-7, with the D gene not clear enough to name. Read as DNA, the sequence is TGTGCCATCAGTGAGTCTAGTTCGGGCTACGAGCAGTACTTC. Translated, this gives CAISESSSGYEQYF.